Sequencing of this T cell receptor beta chain was carried out in a study of CD8 T cells in ankylosing spondylitis. CDR3 length: 14 amino acids. The V and J ends lost 5 bases and 12 bases, in that order; junction bases with no gene match: 13. Germline lookup yields CDR1 MNHEY and CDR2 SVGEGT. TCRdb analysed the 5' RACE reads with MiXCR anew, one entry per CDR3 protein. The sample lists 250,000 to 400,000 distinct CDR3 sequences, around a tenth occurring once. This clonotype has a handful of counts. This TCR was recovered from a female donor with ankylosing spondylitis or in good health (not recorded which). The sequenced sample consisted of blood, either unsorted or a sorted T cell fraction (not recorded which). This sequence joins TRBV6-2 or TRBV6-3 and TRBJ2-7; the match to TRBD1 covers 10 bases. Written as DNA, the CDR3 is TGTGCCAGCAGTGACCACGGGACAGGGGAACGACGGTACTTC. As protein: CASSDHGTGERRYF.